This entry concerns a single T cell receptor beta chain. This sample is part of a study of blood T cell repertoires in COVID-19. Study-wide context: COVID-19 samples from acute and convalescent phases originated in the United States, Italy and Spain. T cells, B-cell-depleted T cells, or PBMCs supplied cDNA or gDNA.

The repertoire was sequenced with immunoSEQ multiplex PCR; TCRdb's copy has only in-frame clones and lacks some. This sample has 250,000 to 350,000 clones, with around 90% found just once. CDR1 and CDR2 from the germline V gene are LNHDA and SQIVND (reference sequence). V dropped 5 bases and J dropped 5; count of bases not matched to a gene: 17. The CDR3 is made up of 18 amino acids. J is TRBJ2-3 and V is TRBV19; 9 bases line up with TRBD2. The TCR sequence derives from a woman aged 40 to 50 who had recovered from COVID-19. Sequenced input: peripheral blood. In DNA, the CDR3 is TGTGCCAGTAGTGACTTCTTCGGGTCGCGGGAGGGAGGAGATACGCAGTATTTT. It codes for CASSDFFGSREGGDTQYF.